This TCR beta chain was retrieved from a study of tumor-infiltrating lymphocytes in primary liver carcinoma. The sample holds a few counts of this clonotype. This CDR3 is built from 13 residues. Germline V lookup: CDR1 SGHAT, CDR2 FQNNGV. The V gene lost 5 bases and the J gene lost 6 bases, with 14 bases spanning the gap. Using a constant-region primer together with ProtoScript II reverse transcriptase, TCR beta cDNA was made from about 500 ng of total RNA. Construction of TCR beta libraries relied on three successive nested multiplex PCR rounds employing slightly modified ARM-PCR. With TRBV1-TRBV30 forward primers and a C-beta reverse primer, the first two PCR rounds were run for nine to eleven cycles each. TCRdb used MiXCR to reprocess the multiplex PCR reads, holding one entry per CDR3 protein. The sample has around 170,000 distinct CDR3 sequences, about 60% seen once; the top ten hold less than 75%.

They got blood RNA out of unsorted whole blood and also pulled out germline DNA. The chain couples TRBV11-2 to TRBJ2-7; D call uncertain. The clonotype was recovered from a man aged 35-49 years with primary liver carcinoma and hepatitis B virus infection. The material sequenced was peripheral blood. Here the CDR3 reads CASSLLITLEQYF. The DNA for the CDR3 is TGTGCCAGCAGCCTACTGATTACCCTCGAGCAGTACTTC.